These 31 T cell receptor beta chains originate from one sample sequenced in a study of blood T cell repertoires in COVID-19. TCRdb keeps only in-frame clones here, not all; method: immunoSEQ multiplex PCR. The sample contains 93,000 or so clones, around 90% of which appear only once. The sample was peripheral blood. The receptor source for this set is a woman aged 55-69 years with acute or convalescent COVID-19.

The gene calls are TRBV9 and TRBJ1-2; 9 bases match TRBD1. The CDR3 length is 13 residues. Germline-derived CDR1 and CDR2 are SGDLS and YYNGEE. V shed 4 bases, J shed 4 bases, and the junction held 2 bases outside the gene matches. CDR3 bases: TGTGCCAGCAGCAGGGACAGGGCCTATGGCTACACCTTC. It codes for CASSRDRAYGYTF.

The genes are TRBV18 and TRBJ1-4, with D unclear. The CDR3 contains 11 residues. V was pared by 3 bases and J by 14 bases, with 10 bases between. Germline V gives CDR1 KGHSH, CDR2 LQKENI. Written as DNA, the CDR3 is TGTGCCAGCTCACCGGACTCGAGCCTGTTTTTT. As protein: CASSPDSSLFF.

This clone appeared a single time. The rearrangement joins TRBV28 to TRBJ2-2, with D perhaps TRBD2 (6 bases). The CDR3 sequence is 17 residues long. V gave up 3 bases and J gave up 2 bases, with 16 bases separating them. Germline V lookup: CDR1 MDHEN, CDR2 SYDVKM. The CDR3 sequence: CASSFRSPGLNTGELFF. In nucleotides, the CDR3 is TGTGCCAGCAGTTTCAGAAGTCCGGGACTTAACACCGGGGAGCTGTTTTTT. Together with reference TRBV28 and TRBJ2-2, the CDR3 gives the full variable domain: DVKVTQSSRYLVKRTGEKVFLECVQDMDHENMFWYRQDPGLGLRLIYFSYDVKMKEKGDIPEGYSVSREKKERFSLILESASTNQTSMYLCASSFRSPGLNTGELFFGEGSRLTVL.

The chain carries TRBV28 and TRBJ2-1, with 10 bases lining up with TRBD2. This CDR3 region has 15 residues. V shed 6 bases, J shed 4 bases, and the junction held 6 bases outside the gene matches. CDR1 and CDR2 from the germline V gene are MDHEN and SYDVKM. The CDR3 bases are TGTGCCAGCAGACCCGCGGGACTAGCGTACAATGAGCAGTTCTTC. This encodes CASRPAGLAYNEQFF. The whole variable domain, filled in from reference TRBV28 and TRBJ2-1, reads DVKVTQSSRYLVKRTGEKVFLECVQDMDHENMFWYRQDPGLGLRLIYFSYDVKMKEKGDIPEGYSVSREKKERFSLILESASTNQTSMYLCASRPAGLAYNEQFFGPGTRLTVL.

The chain carries TRBV5-8 and TRBJ2-3, with 15 nucleotides matching TRBD2. Trimming removed 4 bases from V and 3 bases from J; junction bases left unmatched: 9. The CDR3 loop spans 18 amino acids. Germline CDR1 and CDR2: SGHTS and YDEGEE. CDR3 nucleotide sequence: TGTGCCAGCAGCCCTACCGCGGGGACTAGCGGGAGGACAGATACGCAGTATTTT. Residues: CASSPTAGTSGRTDTQYF.

In its sample, this clone was seen once. The rearrangement links TRBV7-6 to TRBJ2-5, with TRBD2 identical over 9 bases. Germline V gene data show CDR1 as SGHVS and CDR2 as FNYEAQ. The CDR3 sequence is 14 residues long. Trimming took 5 bases from V and 2 from J; bases not matched to a gene: 3. CDR3 coding DNA: TGTGCCAGCAGCGGGGGACTAGCTCAAGAGACCCAGTACTTC. It encodes CASSGGLAQETQYF.

The J gene is TRBJ2-7, the V gene TRBV6-5, with TRBD1 as a possible D gene (5 bases). From germline, CDR1 is MNHEY and CDR2 SVGAGI. The CDR3 is made up of 15 amino acids. Deletions cut 7 bases from V and 1 base from J, with 17 bases between. The CDR3 bases are TGTGCCAGCAATCCTTCGACAGAGAGTTCCTACGAGCAGTACTTC. Translation: CASNPSTESSYEQYF.

The gene calls are TRBV27 and TRBJ1-6; a possible D gene is TRBD1 (6 bases). The V end was cut by 2 bases, the J end by 14 bases, with 10 bases between. From germline, CDR1 is MNHEY and CDR2 SMNVEV (reference sequence). This CDR3 is built from 12 residues. The CDR3 protein is CASSLRGMSLHF. CDR3 in DNA: TGTGCCAGCAGTTTAAGGGGGATGTCCCTCCACTTT.

The chain couples TRBV19 to TRBJ1-5, with TRBD1 matching over 7 bases. J was trimmed by 7 bases and V by 5 bases; bases with no gene match: 14. The CDR3 is 16 amino acids. Germline-derived CDR1 and CDR2 are LNHDA and SQIVND (reference sequence). The chain's CDR3 is CASSASHRGRGQPQHF. In DNA, the CDR3 is TGTGCCAGTAGTGCGTCTCACAGGGGTAGAGGGCAGCCCCAGCATTTT. The variable domain in full, with the rest retrieved from reference TRBV19 and TRBJ1-5, is DGGITQSPKYLFRKEGQNVTLSCEQNLNHDAMYWYRQDPGQGLRLIYYSQIVNDFQKGDIAEGYSVSREKKESFPLTVTSAQKNPTAFYLCASSASHRGRGQPQHFGDGTRLSIL.

This clone appeared once. The chain carries TRBV27 and TRBJ2-5; TRBD2 is a possible D gene (5 bases). Germline V gives CDR1 MNHEY, CDR2 SMNVEV (reference sequence). The CDR3 has 14 residues. Deletions cut 5 bases from V and 5 bases from J, with 15 bases between. The CDR3 DNA follows: TGTGCCAGCAGTAGGTGGGAGACCCCCGAGACCCAGTACTTC. Residues: CASSRWETPETQYF.

This clone was seen only once. V and J are TRBV7-2 and TRBJ2-5; D is uncertain. In germline, CDR1 is SGHTA, CDR2 FQGNSA. Trimming shortened V by 3 bases and J by 5 bases, and 13 bases separated the two germline ends. The CDR3 is 14 residues long. In nucleotides, the CDR3 is TGTGCCAGCAGCTTTACATCGACTGGGGAGACCCAGTACTTC. Protein: CASSFTSTGETQYF.

The J gene is TRBJ1-4, the V gene TRBV4-2, with D possibly being TRBD1 (5 bases). V lost 1 base to trimming and J lost 14 bases, with 23 bases between them. The CDR3 covers 16 residues. Germline values: CDR1 LGHNA, CDR2 YNFKEQ. The CDR3, as DNA: TGTGCCAGCAGCCAAGGAGCGGGTGAGGGGAACGGGAGGCTGTTTTTT. Amino acids: CASSQGAGEGNGRLFF.

The rearrangement uses TRBV6-2 or TRBV6-3 and TRBJ2-1; 7 positions match TRBD1. J lost 9 bases, V lost 5 bases, and 7 bases had no gene match. CDR1 and CDR2 (germline): MNHEY, SVGEGT. CDR3 length equals 13 residues. The CDR3 region is CASSALTGFEQFF. The CDR3 region has the DNA TGTGCCAGCAGTGCCCTGACAGGGTTTGAGCAGTTCTTC.

The chain employs TRBV2 and TRBJ1-2; maybe TRBD1 (6 bases). The CDR3 is 15 residues long. The germline CDR1 and CDR2 sequences are SNHLY and FYNNEI. V shed 2 bases and J shed 4 bases, with 14 bases lying between them. The DNA of the CDR3 is TGTGCCAGCAGTGAATCGTTGGGGGCGGGCTATGGCTACACCTTC. It codes for CASSESLGAGYGYTF.

The chain couples TRBV28 to TRBJ2-1; 14 positions match TRBD2. V lost 7 bases to trimming and J lost 4 bases; unmatched junction nucleotides: 24. Per germline, CDR1 MDHEN and CDR2 SYDVKM. There are 22 residues in the CDR3. The CDR3 here is CASTFGTSGSLGRDTRYNEQFF. The CDR3 DNA follows: TGTGCCAGCACATTCGGGACTAGCGGGAGTTTGGGGCGAGATACGAGATACAATGAGCAGTTCTTC.

The V gene is TRBV2, the J gene TRBJ1-4, with TRBD1 identical over 8 bases. The CDR3 length is 13 residues. With 7 bases clipped from V and 8 bases from J, the junction kept 6 bases outside the gene matches. Germline V gives CDR1 SNHLY, CDR2 FYNNEI. CDR3 DNA: TGTGCCAGCAACGTCGGGACAGGCGAAAAACTGTTTTTT. Translating gives CASNVGTGEKLFF. Variable domain in full (rest from reference TRBV2 and TRBJ1-4): EPEVTQTPSHQVTQMGQEVILRCVPISNHLYFYWYRQILGQKVEFLVSFYNNEISEKSEIFDDQFSVERPDGSNFTLKIRSTKLEDSAMYFCASNVGTGEKLFFGSGTQLSVL.

V and J are TRBV18 and TRBJ1-2; tentatively, D is TRBD1 (5 bases). The germline CDR1 and CDR2 sequences are KGHSH and LQKENI. The CDR3 contains 12 residues. Trimming cost V 6 bases and J 6 bases, with 11 bases left between them. DNA for the CDR3: TGTGCCAGCTCTCAGGGCCCGGATGGCTACACCTTC. The encoded protein is CASSQGPDGYTF.

The genes are TRBV6-1 and TRBJ2-5, with D possibly matching TRBD2 (5 bases). V was cut by 4 bases and J by 1 base, with 16 bases left in between. The CDR3 runs 16 residues. Germline CDR1 and CDR2: MNHNS and SASEGT. The CDR3 nucleotides read TGTGCCAGCAGTGGTACTAGGTCCCTCCCCCAAGAGACCCAGTACTTC. Translating it yields CASSGTRSLPQETQYF.

This chain joins TRBV14 and TRBJ1-2; a weak D match, TRBD1 (5 bases). The CDR3 length is 14 residues. Germline V gene sequence: CDR1 SGHDN, CDR2 FVKESK. Trimming removed 0 bases at V and 6 bases at J, with 11 bases between. Here the CDR3 reads CASSQEWAGHGYTF. The CDR3 bases are TGTGCCAGCAGCCAAGAATGGGCAGGGCATGGCTACACCTTC.

This chain connects TRBV28 to TRBJ1-5; the D is unclear. The CDR3 runs to 12 residues. The V gene's germline CDR1 is MDHEN and CDR2 SYDVKM. Trimming removed 6 bases from V and 11 bases from J, with 14 bases in between. For the CDR3, the DNA is TGTGCCAGCAGCCCCGGGGAATCTTCCCAGCATTTT. Protein sequence: CASSPGESSQHF.

CDR3 amino acids: CASSYDPGSTDTQYF. The DNA of the CDR3 is TGTGCCAGCAGTTACGATCCCGGTAGCACAGATACGCAGTATTTT. The V and J genes are TRBV6-6 and TRBJ2-3; D unresolved. Between the trimmed V and J ends, which lost 2 bases and 0 bases, there was a span of 9 bases. In germline, CDR1 is MNHNY, CDR2 SVGAGI (reference sequence). The CDR3 is 15 residues long.

The chain employs TRBV28 and TRBJ1-1; maybe TRBD1 (5 bases). Trimming removed 5 bases from V and 0 bases from J, with 13 bases in between. This CDR3 has 15 residues. The germline V gene encodes CDR1 MDHEN and CDR2 SYDVKM. The CDR3 is CASSTRQTLNTEAFF. CDR3 in DNA: TGTGCCAGCAGTACACGACAGACCCTGAACACTGAAGCTTTCTTT.

The chain couples TRBV10-2 to TRBJ1-5; 8 positions match TRBD1. Germline V gene sequence: CDR1 WSHSY, CDR2 SAAADI. The CDR3 spans 16 residues. V lost 5 bases to trimming and J lost 5 bases; unmatched junction nucleotides: 11. CDR3 residues: CASSPGGYSPDQPQHF. The CDR3 DNA reads TGCGCCAGCAGTCCAGGGGGCTATTCTCCGGATCAGCCCCAGCATTTT.

The chain is built from TRBV6-5 and TRBJ1-1; 8 bases match TRBD1. The ends lost 7 bases at V and 4 bases at J; junction bases unmatched: 5. The CDR3 loop spans 13 amino acids. CDR1 and CDR2 from the germline V gene are MNHEY and SVGAGI. CDR3 bases: TGTGCCAGCACCCTAGACAGGGGCACTGAAGCTTTCTTT. Amino acid sequence: CASTLDRGTEAFF.

The genes are TRBV7-3 and TRBJ1-2; 8 bases fit TRBD1. Germline values: CDR1 SGHTA, CDR2 FQGTGA. CDR3 size: 15 residues. V was pared by 0 bases and J by 7 bases, with 7 bases of the junction left unmatched. The CDR3 is CASSLTPTGGGGYTF. The CDR3 nucleotides read TGTGCCAGCAGCTTAACGCCAACAGGGGGTGGTGGCTACACCTTC.

The chain has TRBV6-5 and TRBJ1-1; D is ambiguous. Trimming took 2 bases from V and 1 from J, leaving 5 bases between them. Germline CDR1 is MNHEY and CDR2 is SVGAGI. The CDR3 sequence is 13 residues long. CDR3 loop: CASSYQSNTEAFF. Here the CDR3 DNA reads TGTGCCAGCAGTTACCAGTCGAACACTGAAGCTTTCTTT.

This clone came up a few times. V gene TRBV12-3 or TRBV12-4 combines with J gene TRBJ2-3; no clear D gene. There are 13 residues in the CDR3. V shed 5 bases and J shed 6 bases, with 12 bases lying between them. The CDR3 reads CASSLNHGDTQYF. The CDR3 DNA reads TGTGCCAGCAGTCTCAACCACGGGGATACGCAGTATTTT.

The chain joins TRBV6-1 to TRBJ1-6; D is possibly TRBD1 (5 bases). The V gene's germline CDR1 is MNHNS and CDR2 SASEGT. This CDR3 is built from 17 residues. V was trimmed by 3 bases and J by 0 bases, leaving 12 bases between them. The CDR3 DNA is TGTGCCAGCAGTGATGAGACAGAGAGCTCCTATAATTCACCCCTCCACTTT. Protein product: CASSDETESSYNSPLHF.

This chain connects TRBV5-4 to TRBJ1-2, with 8 bases fitting TRBD1. The CDR3 spans 14 residues. Germline CDR1 and CDR2: SGHNT and YYREEE (reference sequence). With V trimmed by 2 bases and J by 7 bases, 7 bases remained unmatched. CDR3 residues: CASSLEGQVGGYTF. CDR3 in DNA: TGTGCCAGCAGCTTAGAGGGACAGGTGGGTGGCTACACCTTC.

The gene calls are TRBV19 and TRBJ1-6; 7 bases align to TRBD1. The CDR3 totals 14 residues. The germline V gene has CDR1 LNHDA and CDR2 SQIVND (reference sequence). Trimming cost V 10 bases and J 7 bases; bases outside gene matches: 10. The CDR3 reads CATNAGTENSPLHF. CDR3 bases: TGTGCCACCAACGCCGGGACAGAAAATTCACCCCTCCACTTT.

The chain uses TRBV29-1 and TRBJ2-5, with D perhaps matching TRBD1 (5 bases). V lost 4 bases, J lost 3 bases, and 12 bases lay in between. Germline values: CDR1 SQVTM, CDR2 ANQGSEA. There are 13 residues in the CDR3. This chain's CDR3 is CSVVQATKETQYF. CDR3 nucleotide sequence: TGCAGCGTTGTACAGGCGACCAAAGAGACCCAGTACTTC. The full variable domain, its missing parts supplied by reference TRBV29-1 and TRBJ2-5, is SAVISQKPSRDICQRGTSLTIQCQVDSQVTMMFWYRQQPGQSLTLIATANQGSEATYESGFVIDKFPISRPNLTFSTLTVSNMSPEDSSIYLCSVVQATKETQYFGPGTRLLVL.